The clone carrying this T cell receptor beta chain was detected once. The antigen is not known. CDR1 is DFQATT, CDR2 SNEGSKA, per germline (reference sequence). J lost 4 bases, V lost 6 bases, and 4 bases had no gene match. CDR3 length equals 12 residues. The data belong to a study of T cell repertoires in cytomegalovirus infection. TCRdb ran MiXCR on the reads and lists one entry per CDR3 protein. The sample yields 350,000 to 400,000 distinct CDR3 sequences, roughly 34% seen once. The specimen was cultured PBMCs, collected from culture after CMV antigen stimulation. This TCR was recovered from a human donor in good health (CMV status not recorded). Some clones in this sample may be carry-over from other donors' samples. V usage is TRBV20-1 and J usage is TRBJ2-5, with 8 positions matching TRBD2. This CDR3 is CSAGGGGETQYF. CDR3 in DNA: TGCAGTGCCGGGGGGGGGGGAGAGACCCAGTACTTC.